Following are 32 T cell receptor beta chains from one sample sequenced in a study of blood T cells in healthy people across ages. A sample-barcoded 5' primer and a J-beta primer mix were used in a second PCR of roughly 7 to 11 cycles. A single record per CDR3 protein comes from TCRdb applying MiXCR to the 5' RACE reads. The sample shows about 1,500,000 distinct CDR3 sequences, around 39% of them seen only once. The specimen sequenced was blood. The receptors stem from a young woman in good health.

This sequence joins TRBV6-5 and TRBJ2-3; D is tentatively TRBD1 or TRBD2 (5 bases each). This CDR3 contains 16 residues. Germline CDR1 MNHEY, CDR2 SVGAGI. V lost 6 bases and J lost 3, with 19 bases in between. Here the CDR3 reads CASSRIGTRLTDTQYF. CDR3 in DNA: TGTGCCAGCAGCCGAATCGGGACCCGCCTAACAGATACGCAGTATTTT.

On this clonotype itself: The junction does not match germline at one end; this may be a read error. This chain connects TRBV2 to TRBJ1-6; 7 bases are shared with TRBD1. The CDR3 is 15 residues long. The V gene's germline CDR1 is SNHLY and CDR2 FYNNEI. The CDR3 coding sequence is TGTGCCAGCAGCCCCGGGACAGACTCTAATTCACCCCCCCACTTT. This translates into CASSPGTDSNSPPHF.

This clonotype is a singleton in its sample. V usage is TRBV10-3 and J usage is TRBJ2-1; D is possibly TRBD2 (6 bases). Near its end, the DNA agrees better with TRBJ2-7, so the J call may be wrong. Germline V gene sequence: CDR1 ENHRY, CDR2 SYGVKD. This CDR3 comprises 16 residues. The CDR3 sequence: CAISGSVGLDYNEQYF. CDR3 in DNA: TGTGCCATCAGTGGGTCCGTGGGACTCGATTACAATGAGCAGTACTTC.

There are a few counts of this clonotype. The chain links TRBV20-1 to TRBJ1-1, with D possibly being TRBD1 (5 bases). Per the germline V gene, CDR1 is DFQATT and CDR2 is SNEGSKA (reference sequence). The germline V and J ends were trimmed by 6 bases and 1 base, with 15 bases remaining between them. The CDR3 has 14 residues. The CDR3 loop is CSALPGQGNTEAFF. The DNA for the CDR3 is TGCAGTGCCCTCCCCGGGCAGGGGAACACTGAAGCTTTCTTT.

This sequence joins TRBV7-2 and TRBJ2-3; no firm D call. This CDR3 has 15 amino acids. Per germline, CDR1 SGHTA and CDR2 FQGNSA. Trimming took off 1 base at V and 5 bases at J, with 13 bases between the two ends. CDR3 in amino acids: CASSLGPRSGDTQYF. The CDR3 bases are TGTGCCAGCAGCTTAGGCCCCCGATCCGGAGATACGCAGTATTTT.

The genes are TRBV11-1 and TRBJ2-3, with TRBD1 identical over 8 bases. The CDR3 has 23 amino acids. Germline V CDR1 and CDR2: SGHAT, FQDESV (reference sequence). With 8 bases clipped from V and 2 bases from J, the junction kept 33 bases outside the gene matches. The CDR3 reads CASLYPLLYIQGAEGQNTDTQYF. CDR3 sequence (DNA): TGTGCCAGCCTCTATCCTCTACTTTATATCCAGGGGGCAGAAGGCCAAAACACAGATACGCAGTATTTT.

V is TRBV27 and J is TRBJ2-5, with unresolved D. V lost 9 bases and J lost 11, with 25 bases in between. From germline, CDR1 is MNHEY and CDR2 SMNVEV (reference sequence). The CDR3 loop spans 14 amino acids. Here the CDR3 reads CARGPICAYNEQYF. Here the CDR3 DNA reads TGTGCCAGGGGCCCCATCTGCGCATACAATGAGCAGTACTTC.

The rearrangement joins TRBV20-1 to TRBJ1-1; 9 bases are a match to TRBD1. This CDR3 has 16 amino acids. From germline, CDR1 is DFQATT and CDR2 SNEGSKA (reference sequence). Trimming at V came to 5 bases and at J to 0 bases, leaving 10 bases not matched to a gene. The CDR3 sequence is CSARHTGTGLNTEAFF. The CDR3 region has the DNA TGCAGTGCTCGACATACCGGGACAGGGCTGAACACTGAAGCTTTCTTT.

This chain links TRBV7-9 with TRBJ2-4, with a weak D call TRBD2 (7 bases). The end of the DNA is better explained by TRBJ2-7, so the J call may be wrong. The CDR3 spans 14 residues. Germline loops: CDR1 SEHNR, CDR2 FQNEAQ (reference sequence). CDR3 bases: TGTGCCAGCAGCCTAGGGGGGGTAAGAAACGAGCAGTACTTC. Translated, it gives CASSLGGVRNEQYF.

The sample holds a few counts of this clonotype. J is TRBJ2-7 and V is TRBV7-2; D is uncertain. CDR3 length: 13 residues. Trimming removed 6 bases from V and 3 bases from J, with 12 bases in between. Per germline, CDR1 SGHTA and CDR2 FQGNSA. The CDR3 nucleotides read TGTGCCAGCAGTCCCAGTTACCGCTACGAGCAGTACTTC. It translates to CASSPSYRYEQYF.

A remark on this clonotype: This may stem from a read error, because a much larger clone lies one nucleotide away. The chain combines TRBV11-2 with TRBJ2-3; D not certain. Germline values: CDR1 SGHAT, CDR2 FQNNGV. The CDR3 loop spans 12 amino acids. The germline V and J ends were trimmed by 4 bases and 7 bases, with 9 bases remaining between them. Here the CDR3 reads CASSSDSYTQYF. CDR3 DNA sequence: TGTGCCAGCAGCTCGGATTCGTATACGCAGTATTTT.

The chain recombines TRBV3-1 with TRBJ2-6; D ambiguous. The V and J ends lost 8 bases and 0 bases respectively, with 11 bases between them. Germline V gives CDR1 LGHDT, CDR2 YNNKEL (reference sequence). CDR3 length: 15 residues. DNA for the CDR3: TGTGCCAGCGCTCGTAGTGACTCTGGGGCCAACGTCCTGACTTTC. This sequence encodes CASARSDSGANVLTF. Supplemented by reference TRBV3-1 and TRBJ2-6, the full variable domain reads DTAVSQTPKYLVTQMGNDKSIKCEQNLGHDTMYWYKQDSKKFLKIMFSYNNKELIINETVPNRFSPKSPDKAHLNLHINSLELGDSAVYFCASARSDSGANVLTFGAGSRLTVL.

A remark on this clonotype: A much larger clone lies a single base off, so this may be a read error. The chain has TRBV6-1 and TRBJ1-2; D is unclear. V gave up 7 bases and J gave up 3 bases, with 15 bases separating them. CDR3 length: 14 residues. Germline values: CDR1 MNHNS, CDR2 SASEGT. CDR3 in amino acids: CASKVAGEHYGYTF. CDR3 DNA sequence: TGTGCCAGCAAGGTGGCTGGTGAGCACTATGGCTACACCTTC.

V gene TRBV3-1 combines with J gene TRBJ1-6; maybe TRBD1 (5 bases). In germline, CDR1 is LGHDT, CDR2 YNNKEL (reference sequence). V lost 0 bases to trimming and J lost 10 bases, with 10 bases between them. The CDR3 length is 14 residues. The CDR3 DNA reads TGTGCCAGCAGCCAAGATTGGGGGAAGTCACCCCTCCACTTT. Its protein is CASSQDWGKSPLHF.

This clonotype was seen more than once but under ten times. This chain connects TRBV29-1 to TRBJ2-1, with 7 positions matching TRBD2. Germline V gene data show CDR1 as SQVTM and CDR2 as ANQGSEA. The CDR3 is made up of 11 amino acids. With 2 bases clipped from V and 13 bases from J, the junction kept 5 bases outside the gene matches. The CDR3: CSVEIGDYQFF. The CDR3 DNA reads TGCAGCGTTGAAATCGGGGACTACCAGTTCTTC.

The chain uses TRBV15 and TRBJ2-5; D unresolved. The CDR3 spans 14 residues. Deletions cut 1 base from V and 2 bases from J, with 8 bases between. Germline-derived CDR1 and CDR2 are LNHNV and YYDKDF (reference sequence). CDR3 nucleotides: TGTGCCACCAGCAGAGGTGACGGACAAGAGACCCAGTACTTC. Residues: CATSRGDGQETQYF.

The chain is built from TRBV14 and TRBJ2-3; D perhaps matches TRBD1 (6 bases). CDR3 length: 14 residues. V dropped 7 bases and J dropped 0 bases, with 11 bases sitting between them. Germline loops: CDR1 SGHDN, CDR2 FVKESK. CDR3 in DNA: TGTGCCAGCAACTTACAGGGCAGCACAGATACGCAGTATTTT. This gives the protein CASNLQGSTDTQYF.

V gene TRBV12-5 combines with J gene TRBJ2-5, with 11 bases that match TRBD2. Germline V gene lookup returns CDR1 LGHNT and CDR2 FRNRAP. The CDR3 is made up of 16 amino acids. J lost 11 bases, V lost 0 bases, and 11 bases had no gene match. CDR3 protein: CASGLVQTSGTYVQYF. The CDR3 nucleotides are TGTGCTAGTGGTTTGGTACAGACTAGCGGGACCTACGTGCAGTACTTC.

This clonotype was counted only a few times. The chain combines TRBV12-3 or TRBV12-4 with TRBJ2-1; D not resolved. The ends were cut back, 1 base at V and 6 bases at J, with 13 bases in the middle. CDR3 size: 15 residues. CDR3 residues: CASSLEGPRFNEQFF. DNA of the CDR3: TGTGCCAGCAGTTTAGAAGGGCCACGCTTCAATGAGCAGTTCTTC.

This clonotype was observed a few times. The chain joins TRBV5-1 to TRBJ1-2; 11 bases fit TRBD1. CDR1 and CDR2 from the germline V gene are SGHRS and YFSETQ. CDR3 length: 14 amino acids. Trimming took 8 bases from V and 4 from J; bases not matched to a gene: 7. CDR3 sequence reads: CASHPGQGVYGYTF. The CDR3 DNA reads as TGCGCCAGTCATCCGGGACAGGGGGTCTATGGCTACACCTTC.

The V and J genes are TRBV28 and TRBJ1-6, with a tentative D call TRBD1 (5 bases). The CDR3 is 16 amino acids. The germline CDR1 and CDR2 sequences are MDHEN and SYDVKM. The V end lost 6 bases, the J end lost 9 bases, and 21 bases lay between the germline ends. The DNA of the CDR3 is TGTGCCAGCAGGAGCTTTTCCGGGGCAGGAGTTTCACCCCTCCACTTT. This sequence encodes CASRSFSGAGVSPLHF. Together with reference TRBV28 and TRBJ1-6, the CDR3 gives the full variable domain: DVKVTQSSRYLVKRTGEKVFLECVQDMDHENMFWYRQDPGLGLRLIYFSYDVKMKEKGDIPEGYSVSREKKERFSLILESASTNQTSMYLCASRSFSGAGVSPLHFGNGTRLTVT.

The chain carries TRBV7-9 and TRBJ2-1; the D is unclear. Per the germline V gene, CDR1 is SEHNR and CDR2 is FQNEAQ (reference sequence). The germline V and J ends were trimmed by 2 bases and 8 bases, with 13 bases remaining between them. This CDR3 region has 14 residues. The CDR3 region has the DNA TGTGCCAGCAGCTTATATGCCGGTGAGGATGAGCAGTTCTTC. It yields the protein CASSLYAGEDEQFF.

The CDR3 sequence: CSVEEQLSGNTIYF. As DNA, the CDR3 is TGCAGCGTTGAAGAACAGTTATCTGGAAACACCATATATTTT. The chain links TRBV29-1 to TRBJ1-3; no clear D gene. The CDR3 runs to 14 residues. V was trimmed by 0 bases and J by 1 base, leaving 7 bases between them. Germline-derived CDR1 and CDR2 are SQVTM and ANQGSEA.

V is TRBV3-1 and J is TRBJ2-1; D is unclear. The CDR3 is 12 residues long. V was pared by 1 base and J by 9 bases, with 7 bases between. Germline CDR1 reads LGHDT; CDR2 reads YNNKEL (reference sequence). This CDR3 reads CASSQVNGEQFF. The CDR3 nucleotides read TGTGCCAGCAGCCAAGTTAATGGTGAGCAGTTCTTC.

This clonotype was picked up a small number of times. The genes are TRBV5-6 and TRBJ2-1; TRBD2 agrees at 10 bases. This CDR3 comprises 17 residues. After removal of 6 bases from V and 5 bases from J, the junction contained 14 bases not matched to a gene. Germline loops: CDR1 SGHDT, CDR2 YYEEEE. The CDR3 coding sequence is TGTGCCAGCACCACCGGGGTAACTAGCGGGGCCCACAATGAGCAGTTCTTC. Translation: CASTTGVTSGAHNEQFF.

This clonotype was observed a few times. The genes are TRBV27 and TRBJ2-3; D gene unclear. The CDR3 loop spans 14 amino acids. The germline V gene encodes CDR1 MNHEY and CDR2 SMNVEV (reference sequence). The V and J ends lost 5 bases and 0 bases respectively, with 9 bases between them. As DNA, the CDR3 is TGTGCCAGCAGTACCCTCTTTAGCACAGATACGCAGTATTTT. It specifies CASSTLFSTDTQYF.

This clonotype appeared a few times. V usage is TRBV6-6 and J usage is TRBJ2-2; 10 nucleotides align to TRBD1. The germline V gene has CDR1 MNHNY and CDR2 SVGAGI (reference sequence). The CDR3 runs to 14 residues. V shed 5 bases and J 5 bases; nucleotides not matched to a gene: 2. CDR3 sequence reads: CASSRDRGTGELFF. CDR3 nucleotides: TGTGCCAGCAGTCGGGACAGGGGAACCGGGGAGCTGTTTTTT.

The gene calls are TRBV7-2 and TRBJ2-5; 14 nucleotides line up with TRBD2. V lost 2 bases to trimming and J lost 11 bases; unmatched junction nucleotides: 10. Germline V gene sequence: CDR1 SGHTA, CDR2 FQGNSA. This CDR3 region has 16 residues. The CDR3 region has the DNA TGTGCCAGCAGCTTACGTGGGACTAGCGGGAGCAATGAGCAGTACTTC. Translation gives CASSLRGTSGSNEQYF.

The chain links TRBV10-3 to TRBJ1-2; D is undetermined. V lost 0 bases to trimming and J lost 6 bases, with 5 bases between them. In germline, CDR1 is ENHRY, CDR2 SYGVKD. The CDR3 extends over 12 amino acids. CDR3 nucleotides: TGTGCCATCAGTGAGTCGTCACATGGCTACACCTTC. Translation: CAISESSHGYTF.

The chain links TRBV7-9 to TRBJ2-4; 12 nucleotides agree with TRBD1. Germline CDR1 is SEHNR and CDR2 is FQNEAQ (reference sequence). Trimming cost V 7 bases and J 6 bases; bases outside gene matches: 10. This CDR3 is built from 16 residues. Here the CDR3 reads CASTLGTGGVGNIQYF. For the CDR3, the DNA is TGTGCCAGCACGCTAGGGACAGGGGGCGTGGGAAACATTCAGTACTTC. Supplemented by reference TRBV7-9 and TRBJ2-4, the full variable domain reads DTGVSQNPRHKITKRGQNVTFRCDPISEHNRLYWYRQTLGQGPEFLTYFQNEAQLEKSRLLSDRFSAERPKGSFSTLEIQRTEQGDSAMYLCASTLGTGGVGNIQYFGAGTRLSVL.

This chain joins TRBV7-2 and TRBJ1-5; D is unresolved. The CDR3 contains 14 residues. Germline V gene lookup returns CDR1 SGHTA and CDR2 FQGNSA. V shed 1 base and J shed 2 bases, with 6 bases lying between them. The CDR3 DNA sequence: TGTGCCAGCAGCTTAGAGGCGCGCAATCAGCCCCAGCATTTT. Encoded protein: CASSLEARNQPQHF.

The rearrangement joins TRBV5-1 to TRBJ2-7; 7 bases line up with TRBD2. This CDR3 region has 14 residues. From germline, CDR1 is SGHRS and CDR2 YFSETQ. V shed 4 bases, J shed 6 bases, and the junction held 10 bases outside the gene matches. The DNA for the CDR3 is TGCGCCAGCAGCGCCTGGCTAGCGGTTGGCGAGCAGTACTTC. Protein sequence: CASSAWLAVGEQYF.